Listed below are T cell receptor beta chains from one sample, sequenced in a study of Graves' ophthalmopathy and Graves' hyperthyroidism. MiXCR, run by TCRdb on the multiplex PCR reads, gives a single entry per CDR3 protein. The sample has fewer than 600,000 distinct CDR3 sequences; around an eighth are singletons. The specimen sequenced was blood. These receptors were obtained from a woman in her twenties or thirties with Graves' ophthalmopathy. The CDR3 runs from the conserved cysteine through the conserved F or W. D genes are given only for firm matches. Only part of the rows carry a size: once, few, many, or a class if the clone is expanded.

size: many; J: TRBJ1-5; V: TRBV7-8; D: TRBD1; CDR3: CASSLARGRNQPQHF; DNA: TGTGCCAGCAGCTTAGCCAGGGGGCGGAATCAGCCCCAGCATTTT
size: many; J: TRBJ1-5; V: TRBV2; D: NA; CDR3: CASSAQGRSYQPQHF; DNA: TGTGCCAGCAGTGCCCAGGGTCGGAGTTATCAGCCCCAGCATTTT
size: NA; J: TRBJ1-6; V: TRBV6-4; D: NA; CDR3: CASSYSEDNSPLHF; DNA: TGTGCCAGCAGTTACTCCGAGGATAATTCACCCCTCCACTTT
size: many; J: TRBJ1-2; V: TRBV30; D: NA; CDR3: CAWANHYGYTF; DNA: TGTGCCTGGGCCAACCACTATGGCTACACCTTC
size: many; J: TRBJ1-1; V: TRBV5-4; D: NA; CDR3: CASSLAGRTTNTEAFF; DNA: TGTGCCAGCAGCTTGGCCGGGCGCACGACGAACACTGAAGCTTTCTTT
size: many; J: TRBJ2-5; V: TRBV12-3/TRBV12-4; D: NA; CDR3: CASRGRAQYF; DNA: TGTGCCAGCAGGGGAAGAGCCCAGTACTTC
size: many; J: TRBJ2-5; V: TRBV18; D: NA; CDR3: CASSLDVLETQYF; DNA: TGTGCCAGCTCACTTGATGTTCTGGAGACCCAGTACTTC
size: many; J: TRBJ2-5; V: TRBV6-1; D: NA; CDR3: CASSDFETQYF; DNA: TGTGCCAGCAGTGATTTCGAGACCCAGTACTTC
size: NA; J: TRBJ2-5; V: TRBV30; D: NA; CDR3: CAWTDQVTQYF; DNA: TGTGCCTGGACGGACCAAGTGACCCAGTACTTC
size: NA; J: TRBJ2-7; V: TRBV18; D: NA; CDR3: CASSRTDRDLPPYEQYF; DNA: TGTGCCAGCTCACGAACTGACAGGGACTTGCCGCCCTACGAGCAGTACTTC
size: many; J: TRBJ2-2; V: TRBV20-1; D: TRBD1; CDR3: CSAMKQGAWELFF; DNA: TGCAGTGCTATGAAACAGGGGGCGTGGGAGCTGTTTTTT
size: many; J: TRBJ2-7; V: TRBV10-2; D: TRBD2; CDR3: CASRLAGGPDKQYF; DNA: TGCGCCAGCAGACTAGCGGGAGGGCCGGATAAGCAGTACTTC
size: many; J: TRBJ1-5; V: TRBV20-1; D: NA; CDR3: CSARPGTNGNQPQHF; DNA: TGCAGTGCTAGACCAGGGACTAACGGGAATCAGCCCCAGCATTTT
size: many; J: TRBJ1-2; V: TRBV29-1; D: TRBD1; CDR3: CSVTGSNYGYTF; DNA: TGCAGCGTGACAGGGTCGAACTATGGCTACACCTTC
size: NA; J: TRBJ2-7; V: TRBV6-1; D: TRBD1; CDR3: CASSEWGTGVTYEQYF; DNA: TGTGCCAGCAGTGAATGGGGGACAGGGGTAACCTACGAGCAGTACTTC
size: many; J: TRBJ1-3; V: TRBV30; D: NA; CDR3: CARENRPPGNTIYF; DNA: TGTGCCCGGGAGAACAGGCCCCCTGGAAACACCATATATTTT
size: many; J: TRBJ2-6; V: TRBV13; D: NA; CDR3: CASSSGRGFGANVLTF; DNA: TGTGCCAGCAGCTCGGGAAGGGGGTTCGGGGCCAACGTCCTGACTTTC
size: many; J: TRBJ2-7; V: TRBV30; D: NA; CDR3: CAWTPEARRGEQYF; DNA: TGTGCCTGGACGCCTGAGGCCCGCCGTGGCGAGCAGTACTTC
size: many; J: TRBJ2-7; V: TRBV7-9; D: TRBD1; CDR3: CASSFRDRESYEQYF; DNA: TGTGCCAGCAGCTTCCGGGACAGGGAGTCCTACGAGCAGTACTTC
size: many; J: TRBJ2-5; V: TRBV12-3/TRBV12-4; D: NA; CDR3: CASNEGGTSHQYF; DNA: TGTGCCAGCAACGAGGGGGGGACAAGTCACCAGTACTTC
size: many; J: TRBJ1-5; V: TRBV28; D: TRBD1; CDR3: CASSLTGQGVQSRNQPQHF; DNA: TGTGCCAGCAGTTTGACAGGACAGGGCGTTCAAAGTAGGAATCAGCCCCAGCATTTT
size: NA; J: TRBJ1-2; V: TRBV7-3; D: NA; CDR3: CASSLTFPRYTF; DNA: TGTGCCAGCAGCTTAACGTTCCCGCGCTACACCTTC
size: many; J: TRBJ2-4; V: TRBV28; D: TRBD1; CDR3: CASSTTGEYNIKYF; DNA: TGTGCCAGCAGTACGACAGGGGAGTACAACATTAAGTACTTC
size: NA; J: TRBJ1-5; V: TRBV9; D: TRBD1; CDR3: CASSVETGSNQPQHF; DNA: TGTGCCAGCAGCGTAGAGACAGGGAGCAATCAGCCCCAGCATTTT
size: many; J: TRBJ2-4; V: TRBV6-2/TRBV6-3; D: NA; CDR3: CASRGSGTSRAKNIQYF; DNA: TGTGCCAGCAGGGGTTCTGGGACTTCACGAGCCAAAAACATTCAGTACTTC
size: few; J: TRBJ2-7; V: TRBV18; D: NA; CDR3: CASSPGGLMSKYF; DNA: TGTGCCAGCTCACCAGGGGGATTGATGAGCAAGTACTTC
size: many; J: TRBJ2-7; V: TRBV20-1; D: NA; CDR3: CSAPGSEQYF; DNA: TGCAGTGCTCCGGGTTCCGAGCAGTACTTC
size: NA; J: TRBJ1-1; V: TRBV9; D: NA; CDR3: CASSVVSLNTEAFF; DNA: TGTGCCAGCAGCGTAGTTTCCTTGAACACTGAAGCTTTCTTT
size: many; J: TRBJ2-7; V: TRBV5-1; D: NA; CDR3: CASSLGVPPSYEQYF; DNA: TGCGCCAGCAGCCTGGGAGTACCCCCCTCCTACGAGCAGTACTTC
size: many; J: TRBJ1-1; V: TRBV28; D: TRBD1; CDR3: CASSPQGARVAFF; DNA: TGTGCCAGCAGTCCACAGGGGGCGCGGGTAGCTTTCTTT
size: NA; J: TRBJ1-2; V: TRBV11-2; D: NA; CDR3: CASSLGWGGGYTF; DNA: TGTGCCAGCAGCTTAGGATGGGGTGGGGGCTACACCTTC
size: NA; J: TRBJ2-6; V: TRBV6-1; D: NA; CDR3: CASRKSRDSGANVLTF; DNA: TGTGCCAGCAGAAAATCCAGGGACTCTGGGGCCAACGTCCTGACTTTC
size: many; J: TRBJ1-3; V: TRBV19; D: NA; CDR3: CASSPEGAGNTIYF; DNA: TGTGCCAGTAGTCCGGAGGGGGCTGGAAACACCATATATTTT
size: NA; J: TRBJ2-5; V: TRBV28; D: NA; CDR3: CASSLLSKSQYF; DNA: TGTGCCAGCAGCCTCCTCAGCAAGAGCCAGTACTTC
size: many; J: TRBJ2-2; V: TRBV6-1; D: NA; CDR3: CASEPGYTGELFF; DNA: TGTGCCAGCGAACCAGGGTACACCGGGGAGCTGTTTTTT
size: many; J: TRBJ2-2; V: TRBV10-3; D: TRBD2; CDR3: CAISGGGSGTGELFF; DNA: TGTGCCATCAGTGGTGGGGGTAGCGGGACCGGGGAGCTGTTTTTT
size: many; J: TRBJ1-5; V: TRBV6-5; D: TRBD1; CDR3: CASRRGRNQPQHF; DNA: TGTGCCAGCCGTAGGGGGCGCAATCAGCCCCAGCATTTT
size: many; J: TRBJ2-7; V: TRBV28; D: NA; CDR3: CASREGATYEQYF; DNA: TGTGCCAGCAGGGAAGGGGCTACCTACGAGCAGTACTTC
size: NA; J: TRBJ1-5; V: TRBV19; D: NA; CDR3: CASSIEDPWPNQPQHF; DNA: TGTGCCAGTAGTATCGAAGACCCTTGGCCCAATCAGCCCCAGCATTTT
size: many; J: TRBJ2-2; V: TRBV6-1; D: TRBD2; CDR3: CASSPLAGGPSGELFF; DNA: TGTGCCAGCAGTCCACTAGCGGGAGGGCCGAGCGGGGAGCTGTTTTTT
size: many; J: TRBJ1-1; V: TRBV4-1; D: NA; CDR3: CASSQDDLASMNTEAFF; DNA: TGCGCCAGCAGCCAAGATGACCTGGCTTCGATGAACACTGAAGCTTTCTTT
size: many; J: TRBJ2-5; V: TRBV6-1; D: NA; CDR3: CAHRDRRQETQYF; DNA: TGTGCCCACCGTGACAGGAGACAAGAGACCCAGTACTTC
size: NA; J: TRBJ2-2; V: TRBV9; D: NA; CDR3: CASSAAGGPNTGELFF; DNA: TGTGCCAGCAGCGCCGCCGGGGGCCCCAACACCGGGGAGCTGTTTTTT
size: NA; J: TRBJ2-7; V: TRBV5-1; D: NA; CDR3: CASSLQGQQRSHEQYF; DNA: TGCGCCAGCAGCTTGCAGGGGCAGCAAAGGAGCCACGAGCAGTACTTC
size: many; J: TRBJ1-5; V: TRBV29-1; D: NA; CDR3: CSVRKGSNQPQHF; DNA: TGCAGCGTTAGAAAGGGCAGCAATCAGCCCCAGCATTTT
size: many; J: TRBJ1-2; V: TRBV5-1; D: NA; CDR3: CASRPGTFTYGYTF; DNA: TGCGCCAGCAGACCCGGGACATTCACCTATGGCTACACCTTC
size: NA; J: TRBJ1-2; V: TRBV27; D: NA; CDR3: CASAFGAGLKGGYTF; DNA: TGTGCCAGCGCTTTCGGGGCAGGCCTGAAGGGTGGCTACACCTTC